This T cell receptor (beta chain) was sequenced for a study of T cells of healthy individuals. This CDR3 region has 14 residues. Trimming pared 4 bases from V and 7 bases from J, leaving 12 bases between. Germline V gives CDR1 KGHDR, CDR2 SFDVKD. Many counts were recorded for this clonotype. TCRdb ran MiXCR on the 5' RACE reads and lists one entry per CDR3 protein. Of 35,000 to 45,000 distinct CDR3 sequences detected, approximately 4.5% appear once; the ten largest clones hold more than 8%. This TCR was sampled from a human donor in good health. This chain links TRBV24-1 with TRBJ2-2; D call uncertain. The CDR3 protein is CATSDRLGIGELFF. As DNA, the CDR3 is TGTGCCACCAGTGACCGACTGGGGATCGGGGAGCTGTTTTTT.